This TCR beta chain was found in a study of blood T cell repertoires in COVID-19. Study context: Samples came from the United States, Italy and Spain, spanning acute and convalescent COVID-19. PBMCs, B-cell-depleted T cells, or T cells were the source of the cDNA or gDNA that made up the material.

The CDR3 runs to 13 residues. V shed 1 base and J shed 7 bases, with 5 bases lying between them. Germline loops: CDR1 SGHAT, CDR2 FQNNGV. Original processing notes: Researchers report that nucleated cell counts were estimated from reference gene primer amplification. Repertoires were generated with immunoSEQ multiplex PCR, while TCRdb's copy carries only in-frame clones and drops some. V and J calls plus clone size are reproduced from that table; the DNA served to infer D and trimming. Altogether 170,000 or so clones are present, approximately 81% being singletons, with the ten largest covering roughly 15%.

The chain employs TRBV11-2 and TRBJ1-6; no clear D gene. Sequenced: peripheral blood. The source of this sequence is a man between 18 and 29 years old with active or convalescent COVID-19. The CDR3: CASSLGLNSPLHF. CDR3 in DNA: TGTGCCAGCAGCTTAGGGCTGAATTCACCCCTCCACTTT.